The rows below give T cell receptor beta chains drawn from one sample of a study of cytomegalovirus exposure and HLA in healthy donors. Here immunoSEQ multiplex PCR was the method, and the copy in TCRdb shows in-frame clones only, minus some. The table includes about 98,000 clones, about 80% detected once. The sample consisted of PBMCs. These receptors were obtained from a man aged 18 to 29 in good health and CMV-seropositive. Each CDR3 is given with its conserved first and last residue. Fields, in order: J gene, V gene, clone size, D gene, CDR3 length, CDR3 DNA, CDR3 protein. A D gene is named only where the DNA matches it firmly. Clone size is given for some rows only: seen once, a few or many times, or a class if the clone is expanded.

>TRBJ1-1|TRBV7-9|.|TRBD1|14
TGTGCCAGCAGCTCCCAGGGGGGAAACACTGAAGCTTTCTTT
CASSSQGGNTEAFF
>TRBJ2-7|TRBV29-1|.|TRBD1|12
TGCAGCGTGATGACAGGGCCCTACGAGCAGTACTTC
CSVMTGPYEQYF
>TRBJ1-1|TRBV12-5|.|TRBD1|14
TGTGCTAGTGGCCGGACAGGGGTAACCACTGAAGCTTTCTTT
CASGRTGVTTEAFF
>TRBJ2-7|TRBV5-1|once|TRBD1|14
TGCGCCAGCAGCTTCCAGGGACAGCACTACGAGCAGTACTTC
CASSFQGQHYEQYF
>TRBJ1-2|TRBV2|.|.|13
TGTGCCACCGACGGAGGGATCAACTATGGCTACACCTTC
CATDGGINYGYTF
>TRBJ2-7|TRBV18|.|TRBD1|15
TGTGCCAGCTCACCCCTTGACAGGGGCGTCGACGAGCAGTACTTC
CASSPLDRGVDEQYF
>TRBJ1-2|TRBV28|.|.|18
TGTGCCAGCAGTTTATATCCCCCGGGGGTCAGTTTCACCTATGGCTACACCTTC
CASSLYPPGVSFTYGYTF
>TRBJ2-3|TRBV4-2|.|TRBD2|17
TGTGCCAGCAGCCCAGAGCGGGGGGGCCTTAGTACAGATACGCAGTATTTT
CASSPERGGLSTDTQYF
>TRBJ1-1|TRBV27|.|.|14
TGTGCCAGCAGTGCGCTCGGGACAAACAATGAAGCTTTCTTT
CASSALGTNNEAFF
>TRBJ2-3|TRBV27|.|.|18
TGTGCCAGCAGTCGAACCGGCGGCAAATACTCTAGCACAGATACGCAGTATTTT
CASSRTGGKYSSTDTQYF
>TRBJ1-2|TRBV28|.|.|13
TGTGCCAGCAAGAACCGGTTAAACTATGGCTACACCTTC
CASKNRLNYGYTF
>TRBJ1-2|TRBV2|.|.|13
TGTGCCAGCAGACAGCGGCGCGATGATGGCTACACCTTC
CASRQRRDDGYTF
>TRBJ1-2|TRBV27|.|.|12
TGTGCCAGCAGAGGGGGTTCCTATGGCTACACCTTC
CASRGGSYGYTF
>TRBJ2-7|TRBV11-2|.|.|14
TGTGCCAGCAGCTTAGAGGCCAAGTCCTACGAGCAGTACTTC
CASSLEAKSYEQYF
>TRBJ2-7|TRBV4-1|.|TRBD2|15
TGCGCCAGCAGCCCGCGGGGGGCTAGCTCCTACGAGCAGTACTTC
CASSPRGASSYEQYF
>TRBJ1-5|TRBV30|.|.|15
TGTGCCTGGAGCGCCAGGGAGGTCGGCAATCAGCCCCAGCATTTT
CAWSAREVGNQPQHF
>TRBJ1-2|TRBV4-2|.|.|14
TGTGCCAGCAGCCAAGCGGACAGAGATTATGGCTACACCTTC
CASSQADRDYGYTF
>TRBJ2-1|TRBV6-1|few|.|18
TGTGCCAGCAGTGATCCGGATAACTACAGGGAGAACTACAATGAGCAGTTCTTC
CASSDPDNYRENYNEQFF
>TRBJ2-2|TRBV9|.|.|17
TGTGCCAGCAGCGTAGACCATAACGGGGCGAACACCGGGGAGCTGTTTTTT
CASSVDHNGANTGELFF
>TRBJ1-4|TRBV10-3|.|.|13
TGTGCCATCAGGGACAATAAAAATGAAAAACTGTTTTTT
CAIRDNKNEKLFF
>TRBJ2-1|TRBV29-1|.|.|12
TGCAGAGTAGCGCTCTCCTACAATGAGCAGTTCTTC
CRVALSYNEQFF
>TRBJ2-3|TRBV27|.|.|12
TGTGCCAGCAGTTTTTCCTTAGATACGCAGTATTTT
CASSFSLDTQYF
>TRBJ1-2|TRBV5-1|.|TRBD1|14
TGCGCCAGCAGCTTCGGGACAGGGTCCTATGGCTACACCTTC
CASSFGTGSYGYTF
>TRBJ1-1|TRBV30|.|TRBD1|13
TGTGCCTGGAACCCGGGACAGGGGCCGTCCGCTTTCTTT
CAWNPGQGPSAFF
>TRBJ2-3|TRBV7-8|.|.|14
TGTGCCAGCAGCTTAGAGCTCGTTACTGATACGCAGTATTTT
CASSLELVTDTQYF
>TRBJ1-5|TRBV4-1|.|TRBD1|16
TGCGCCAGCAGCAAGAGGGGACAGGGGGTGGATCAGCCCCAGCATTTT
CASSKRGQGVDQPQHF
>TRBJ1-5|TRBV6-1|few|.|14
TGTGCCAGCAGTGGGACGAGGGGCAATCAGCCCCAGCATTTT
CASSGTRGNQPQHF
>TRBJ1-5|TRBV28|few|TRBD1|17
TGTGCCAGCAATTTGTACAGGGGGCAAGGTAGCAATCAGCCCCAGCATTTT
CASNLYRGQGSNQPQHF
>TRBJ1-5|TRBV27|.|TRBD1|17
TGTGCCAGCAGTTTATGGGGTCGACAGGGAAGAGAACAGCCCCAGCATTTT
CASSLWGRQGREQPQHF
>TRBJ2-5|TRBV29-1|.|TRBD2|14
TGCAGCGTTGCATACGGGGGGGCTGGTGAGACCCAGTACTTC
CSVAYGGAGETQYF
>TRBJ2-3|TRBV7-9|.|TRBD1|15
TGTGCCAGCAGCTGGACAGGTCCCGGCACAGATACGCAGTATTTT
CASSWTGPGTDTQYF
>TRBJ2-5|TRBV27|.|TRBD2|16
TGTGCCAGCAGTTCGACTAGCGGGGGGCTTCAAGAGACCCAGTACTTC
CASSSTSGGLQETQYF
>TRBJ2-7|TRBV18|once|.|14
TGTGCCAGCTCACCACGGGAGAACTCCTACGAGCAGTACTTC
CASSPRENSYEQYF
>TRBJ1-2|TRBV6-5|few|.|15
TGTGCCAGCAGTTACCGCCGGGTGTCCGACTATGGCTACACCTTC
CASSYRRVSDYGYTF
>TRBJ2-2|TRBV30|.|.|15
TGTGCCTGTCCCCCCGCCGGAGGGGGCAGCCGGGAGCTGTTTTTT
CACPPAGGGSRELFF
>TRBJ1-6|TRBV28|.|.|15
TGTGCCAGCAGTTTAGCCTCCGTTAGTAATTCACCCCTCCACTTT
CASSLASVSNSPLHF
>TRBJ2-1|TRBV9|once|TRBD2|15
TGTGCCAGCAGCGTATGGACTAGCCGGCACAATGAGCAGTTCTTC
CASSVWTSRHNEQFF
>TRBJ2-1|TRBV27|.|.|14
TGTGCCAGCAGTTTTGAGAGGATAAACCGTGAGCAGTTCTTC
CASSFERINREQFF
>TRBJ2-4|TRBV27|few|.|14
TGTGCCAGCAGGGTGAGGGGGGGGAAAAACATTCAGTACTTC
CASRVRGGKNIQYF
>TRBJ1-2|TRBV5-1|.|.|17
TGCGCCAGCAGCTTGGAAGTCGGTGGGGGCGCTTACTATGGCTACACCTTC
CASSLEVGGGAYYGYTF
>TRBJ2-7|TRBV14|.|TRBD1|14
TGTGCCAGCAGCGACGCAGGGGGCCCCTACGAGCAGTACTTC
CASSDAGGPYEQYF
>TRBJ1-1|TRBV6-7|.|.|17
TGTGCCAGCAGTCAAAGGGGCAGGTTCCCTATTCGGTCTGAAGCTTTCTTT
CASSQRGRFPIRSEAFF
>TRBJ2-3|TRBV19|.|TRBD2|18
TGTGCCAGTAGTATTCGGCTAGCGGGGGTTACTAGCACAGATACGCAGTATTTT
CASSIRLAGVTSTDTQYF
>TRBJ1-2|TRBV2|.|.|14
TGTGCCAGCAGTGCAGAACCCATCGTCTATGGCTACACCTTC
CASSAEPIVYGYTF
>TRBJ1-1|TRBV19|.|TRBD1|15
TGTGCCAGTAGTAGAGGACAGGGTCCTTCCCTTGAAGCTTTCTTT
CASSRGQGPSLEAFF
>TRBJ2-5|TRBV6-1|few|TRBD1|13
TGTGCCAGCAGTGAAGTCAGGGGGTCAGCCCAGTACTTC
CASSEVRGSAQYF
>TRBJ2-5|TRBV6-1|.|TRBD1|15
TGTGCCAGCACCCCCTGGACAGGGGGAATAGAGACCCAGTACTTC
CASTPWTGGIETQYF
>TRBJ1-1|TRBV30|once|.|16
TGTGCTCACGCCCTCCGACAGGCCACTATGAACACTGAAGCTTTCTTT
CAHALRQATMNTEAFF
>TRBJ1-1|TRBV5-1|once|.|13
TGCGCCAGCAGCTTCGGGGGAGGCACTGAAGCTTTCTTT
CASSFGGGTEAFF
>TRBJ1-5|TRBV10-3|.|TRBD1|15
TGTGCCATCAGCCCGGGGACAGGGGCCAATCAGCCCCAGCATTTT
CAISPGTGANQPQHF
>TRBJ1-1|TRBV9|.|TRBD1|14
TGTGCCAGCAGCGGGACTAACAGGGGGGGTGAAGCTTTCTTT
CASSGTNRGGEAFF
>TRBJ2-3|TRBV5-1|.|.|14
TGCGCCAGCAGCTTGAGGCTAGATGCAGATACGCAGTATTTT
CASSLRLDADTQYF